These 30 T cell receptor beta chains share one sample of origin, sequenced in a study of CD8+ T cells in alopecia areata. RNA was isolated and reverse transcribed to cDNA, the sequencing template. Generated by immunoSEQ multiplex PCR, the TCRdb table keeps only in-frame clones and is missing some. The sample yields hundreds of thousands of clones, around 64% seen once. Treatment here: oral pan-JAK inhibitor, 5-10 mg twice daily. Material: CD4+ T cells sorted from blood, obtained around week 53, from a patient treated with tofacitinib. The source of these receptors is a human donor with alopecia areata.

This chain connects TRBV7-9 to TRBJ2-1, with D tentatively TRBD2 (6 bases). CDR3 length equals 11 residues. In germline, CDR1 is SEHNR, CDR2 FQNEAQ (reference sequence). The V and J ends lost 1 base and 15 bases respectively, with 10 bases between them. The CDR3 reads CASSLGDGGFF. In nucleotides, the CDR3 is TGTGCCAGCAGCTTAGGAGACGGGGGGTTCTTC.

This clone was recorded a few times. This rearrangement joins TRBV29-1 to TRBJ2-2; D is possibly TRBD1 (5 bases). CDR1 SQVTM and CDR2 ANQGSEA come from the germline V gene. V was trimmed by 3 bases and J by 5 bases, leaving 10 bases between them. The length of the CDR3 is 13 residues. The CDR3 region has the DNA TGCAGCGTTGATTCAGGGAATACCGGGGAGCTGTTTTTT. Protein product: CSVDSGNTGELFF.

As DNA, the CDR3 is TGCGCCAGCAGCTCCGGGACTGCCGCCTACGAGCAGTACTTC. It codes for CASSSGTAAYEQYF. The chain couples TRBV5-1 to TRBJ2-7; D possibly corresponds to TRBD2 (6 bases). The CDR3 is 14 residues long. Germline CDR1 is SGHRS and CDR2 is YFSETQ. V dropped 3 bases and J dropped 2 bases, with 12 bases sitting between them.

The sample holds one count of this clone. One end of the junction fails to match germline, which may point to a read error. The chain recombines TRBV6-5 with TRBJ1-1; 8 positions match TRBD1. Per germline, CDR1 MNHEY and CDR2 SVGAGI. The CDR3 is 13 residues long. CDR3 DNA sequence: TGTGCCAGCAGTTACGAGTATCAGGGGGCGTCTCTCTTT. This translates into CASSYEYQGASLF.

This chain joins TRBV6-1 and TRBJ2-7, with D perhaps matching TRBD1 or TRBD2 (5 bases each). Germline V gene lookup returns CDR1 MNHNS and CDR2 SASEGT. The CDR3 extends over 14 amino acids. V lost 6 bases, J lost 2 bases, and 14 bases lay in between. This chain's CDR3 is CASRPGTGTYEQYF. In DNA form, the CDR3 reads TGTGCCAGCAGACCCGGGACCGGGACCTACGAGCAGTACTTC.

This clone was observed a handful of times. The genes are TRBV7-2 and TRBJ2-5; 8 nucleotides line up with TRBD2. V lost 2 bases to trimming and J lost 1 base; unmatched junction nucleotides: 3. The CDR3 sequence is 15 residues long. CDR1 and CDR2 from the germline V gene are SGHTA and FQGNSA. Here the CDR3 reads CASSLFSGVQETQYF. CDR3 bases: TGTGCCAGCAGCTTATTTAGCGGGGTCCAAGAGACCCAGTACTTC.

This chain connects TRBV9 to TRBJ1-1; D is unresolved. Germline CDR1 and CDR2: SGDLS and YYNGEE. This CDR3 comprises 14 residues. V lost 1 base to trimming and J lost 1 base, with 8 bases between them. This CDR3 is CASSVLSENTEAFF. CDR3 nucleotide sequence: TGTGCCAGCAGCGTACTCAGCGAGAACACTGAAGCTTTCTTT.

This clone came up a few times. This sequence joins TRBV7-3 and TRBJ2-3, with D unresolved. V was shortened by 2 bases and J by 2 bases, with 8 bases between the two germline ends. Germline V gene sequence: CDR1 SGHTA, CDR2 FQGTGA. There are 14 residues in the CDR3. The DNA of the CDR3 is TGTGCCAGCAGCTTAGGGCATTCCACAGATACGCAGTATTTT. Residues: CASSLGHSTDTQYF.

The chain combines TRBV30 with TRBJ1-2, with D hard to call. In germline, CDR1 is GTSNPN, CDR2 SVGIG (reference sequence). Trimming shortened V by 2 bases and J by 0 bases, and 7 bases separated the two germline ends. The CDR3 covers 13 residues. The CDR3 DNA reads TGTGCCTGGAGTCGGGATGCTAACTATGGCTACACCTTC. Residues: CAWSRDANYGYTF.

This chain uses TRBV2 with TRBJ2-3; 9 bases align to TRBD1. The CDR3 is 15 residues long. J gave up 2 bases and V 5 bases, and 5 bases lay outside the gene matches. Germline values: CDR1 SNHLY, CDR2 FYNNEI. The CDR3 loop reads CASSSGTGLTDTQYF. The DNA for the CDR3 is TGTGCCAGCAGTTCCGGGACAGGGCTCACAGATACGCAGTATTTT. Filled out from reference TRBV2 and TRBJ2-3, the complete variable domain reads EPEVTQTPSHQVTQMGQEVILRCVPISNHLYFYWYRQILGQKVEFLVSFYNNEISEKSEIFDDQFSVERPDGSNFTLKIRSTKLEDSAMYFCASSSGTGLTDTQYFGPGTRLTVL.

The V gene is TRBV9, the J gene TRBJ1-2; D ambiguous. Germline CDR1 SGDLS, CDR2 YYNGEE. V lost 0 bases to trimming and J lost 6 bases, with 12 bases between them. The length of the CDR3 is 14 residues. CDR3 region: CASSVAHTAHGYTF. CDR3 bases: TGTGCCAGCAGCGTAGCTCACACGGCACATGGCTACACCTTC.

The chain joins TRBV5-1 to TRBJ2-7, with D perhaps TRBD1 (5 bases). The CDR3 extends over 14 amino acids. From germline, CDR1 is SGHRS and CDR2 YFSETQ. Between the trimmed V and J ends, which lost 0 bases and 4 bases, there was a span of 11 bases. The CDR3 spells CASSLEVTAYEQYF. The CDR3 nucleotides are TGCGCCAGCAGCTTGGAGGTGACAGCATACGAGCAGTACTTC.

This chain connects TRBV21-1 to TRBJ1-4. TRBV21-1 corresponds to a pseudogene. The CDR3 spans 17 residues. DNA for the CDR3: TGTGCCAGCAGCAAAGCAGGGCCGGACGGTAATAATGAAAAACTGTTTTTT. Its translation: CASSKAGPDGNNEKLFF.

The chain links TRBV9 to TRBJ2-1; tentatively, D is TRBD1 (5 bases). The CDR3 is made up of 14 amino acids. Trimming removed 0 bases from V and 4 bases from J, with 8 bases in between. Per the germline V gene, CDR1 is SGDLS and CDR2 is YYNGEE. CDR3 in DNA: TGTGCCAGCAGCGTAGACCCAGGGTACAATGAGCAGTTCTTC. Amino acid sequence: CASSVDPGYNEQFF.

The chain employs TRBV9 and TRBJ2-7, with D tentatively TRBD1 (5 bases). The CDR3 totals 12 residues. Germline lookup yields CDR1 SGDLS and CDR2 YYNGEE. Trimming removed 4 bases from V and 6 bases from J, with 11 bases in between. The CDR3 here is CASSPGQVEQYF. CDR3 bases: TGTGCCAGCAGCCCTGGACAAGTCGAGCAGTACTTC.

This clone is a singleton in its sample. V and J are TRBV29-1 and TRBJ1-5; D is possibly TRBD1 (5 bases). Between the trimmed V and J ends, which lost 4 bases and 5 bases, there was a span of 18 bases. CDR3 length equals 15 residues. The germline V gene has CDR1 SQVTM and CDR2 ANQGSEA. CDR3 sequence reads: CSVAEGTGGYQPQHF. The DNA of the CDR3 is TGCAGCGTTGCAGAGGGCACGGGGGGTTATCAGCCCCAGCATTTT.

In its sample, this clone was seen once. The genes are TRBV15 and TRBJ1-5, with TRBD1 matching over 7 bases. The junction had 6 bases not matched to a gene; V was cut back by 3 bases and J by 7 bases. Germline V CDR1 and CDR2: LNHNV, YYDKDF (reference sequence). The CDR3 covers 14 residues. In DNA, the CDR3 is TGTGCCACCAGCAGCGACAGGGTTGAGCAGCCCCAGCATTTT. It specifies CATSSDRVEQPQHF.

This clone was detected only a few times. CDR3 nucleotides: TGCGCCAGCAGCTTAACCGTCCGGGACAGGGTCTTCCTGAACACTGAAGCTTTCTTT. It is translated as CASSLTVRDRVFLNTEAFF. V is TRBV5-1 and J is TRBJ1-1, with 9 nucleotides matching TRBD1. The CDR3 is 19 amino acids. In germline, CDR1 is SGHRS, CDR2 YFSETQ. The J segment lost 0 bases and the V segment lost 2 bases, leaving 14 bases of the junction unmatched.

The J gene is TRBJ1-2, the V gene TRBV9; maybe TRBD1 (5 bases). The length of the CDR3 is 14 residues. The germline V gene has CDR1 SGDLS and CDR2 YYNGEE. V was shortened by 2 bases and J by 6 bases, with 14 bases between the two germline ends. DNA of the CDR3: TGTGCCAGCAGCGTTCAAGGGACCGGGCATGGCTACACCTTC. This gives the protein CASSVQGTGHGYTF.

This chain joins TRBV29-1 and TRBJ2-7, with a tentative D call TRBD2 (5 bases). In germline, CDR1 is SQVTM, CDR2 ANQGSEA. Between the trimmed V and J ends, which lost 3 bases and 4 bases, there was a span of 7 bases. The CDR3 contains 11 residues. The CDR3, as DNA: TGCAGCGTTGATACGGGGTACGAGCAGTACTTC. Protein product: CSVDTGYEQYF.

On this clone: A junction boundary mismatches the germline segment, possibly from a read error. The chain is built from TRBV4-2 and TRBJ1-6; the D gene is possibly TRBD1 (6 bases). This CDR3 region has 17 residues. The V gene's germline CDR1 is LGHNA and CDR2 YNFKEQ. The CDR3 nucleotides read TGTGCCAGCAGCCAAGATGGTGGACAGAAAATTAATTCATCCCTCCACTTT. It yields the protein CASSQDGGQKINSSLHF.

As concerns this clone: Other DNA sequences in the sample encode the same CDR3. The chain links TRBV9 to TRBJ1-2, with unresolved D. CDR1 and CDR2 from the germline V gene are SGDLS and YYNGEE. The length of the CDR3 is 12 residues. Trimming cost V 0 bases and J 4 bases, with 4 bases left between them. CDR3 nucleotide sequence: TGTGCCAGCAGCGTAGATAGCTATGGCTACACCTTC. Translating gives CASSVDSYGYTF.

The V gene is TRBV9, the J gene TRBJ2-2; no firm D call. The CDR3 runs to 14 residues. V was cut by 0 bases and J by 5 bases, with 8 bases left in between. Germline CDR1 and CDR2: SGDLS and YYNGEE. The CDR3 sequence is CASSVALRTGELFF. Written as DNA, the CDR3 is TGTGCCAGCAGCGTAGCTTTGAGGACCGGGGAGCTGTTTTTT.

The chain links TRBV6-5 to TRBJ2-3; TRBD2 is a possible D gene (7 bases). Deletions cut 7 bases from V and 6 bases from J, with 20 bases between. The germline gives CDR1 MNHEY, CDR2 SVGAGI. CDR3 length: 15 amino acids. The CDR3 coding sequence is TGTGCCAGCACCGAGAGGGGGGGGCGTTGGGATACGCAGTATTTT. It translates to CASTERGGRWDTQYF.

The chain has TRBV9 and TRBJ2-1; 9 bases fit TRBD2. This CDR3 has 14 amino acids. The V gene end was trimmed by 0 bases and the J gene end by 12 bases; junction bases not matched to a gene: 7. Germline V gene lookup returns CDR1 SGDLS and CDR2 YYNGEE. Here the CDR3 DNA reads TGTGCCAGCAGCGTAGGGGCTAGCGGGGTTGTGCAGTTCTTC. Translating it yields CASSVGASGVVQFF.

This chain uses TRBV23-1 with TRBJ1-1; D possibly corresponds to TRBD1 (6 bases). TRBV23-1 is identified as an open reading frame with a role that is uncertain. This CDR3 is 14 amino acids long. V lost 0 bases to trimming and J lost 6 bases, with 11 bases between them. CDR3 sequence reads: CASSQSGRGSEAFF. CDR3 coding DNA: TGCGCCAGCAGTCAATCGGGCAGGGGCTCTGAAGCTTTCTTT.

The chain links TRBV4-3 to TRBJ2-3, with D maybe TRBD1 (5 bases). The CDR3 has 14 residues. V lost 4 bases and J lost 0, with 8 bases in between. From germline, CDR1 is LGHNA and CDR2 YSLEER. The CDR3 bases are TGCGCCAGCAGCCGCAGACAGAGCACAGATACGCAGTATTTT. Protein product: CASSRRQSTDTQYF.

Comments on this clone: The same CDR3 arises from other DNA sequences in this sample as well. The chain has TRBV9 and TRBJ2-5; D remains ambiguous. The CDR3 is 14 amino acids. Germline V gene sequence: CDR1 SGDLS, CDR2 YYNGEE. Between the trimmed V and J ends, which lost 0 bases and 0 bases, there was a span of 6 bases. The CDR3 region is CASSVGGYQETQYF. CDR3 sequence (DNA): TGTGCCAGCAGCGTAGGGGGTTACCAAGAGACCCAGTACTTC. The full variable domain, with the rest looked up from reference TRBV9 and TRBJ2-5, is DSGVTQTPKHLITATGQRVTLRCSPRSGDLSVYWYQQSLDQGLQFLIQYYNGEERAKGNILERFSAQQFPDLHSELNLSSLELGDSALYFCASSVGGYQETQYFGPGTRLLVL.

J is TRBJ2-2 and V is TRBV30; TRBD2 aligns across 7 bases. Trimming at V came to 0 bases and at J to 6 bases, leaving 19 bases not matched to a gene. This CDR3 has 19 amino acids. Germline-derived CDR1 and CDR2 are GTSNPN and SVGIG (reference sequence). The CDR3 DNA sequence: TGTGCCTGGAGTGTAGAGTTCTGGAGCGGGGAGGAAAAGTCCGGGGAGCTGTTTTTT. It specifies CAWSVEFWSGEEKSGELFF.

The V gene is TRBV7-8, the J gene TRBJ2-2; perhaps TRBD1 as D (6 bases). Germline lookup yields CDR1 SGHVS and CDR2 FQNEAQ. The ends were cut back, 1 base at V and 4 bases at J, with 10 bases in the middle. The CDR3 extends over 15 amino acids. The DNA of the CDR3 is TGTGCCAGCAGCTTAGGCCAAGGGGGCACCGGGGAGCTGTTTTTT. Protein sequence: CASSLGQGGTGELFF.